This TCR beta chain originates from a study of blood T cell repertoires in COVID-19. About the research overall: Collection of acute and convalescent COVID-19 samples took place in the United States, Italy and Spain. In each case, the material was cDNA or gDNA derived from T cells, B-cell-depleted T cells, or PBMCs.

Those who participated ranged in age from roughly 18 to 90 years and resided in about 24 US areas. Cohort 3 donors were reported recovered after two negative PCRs, clearance, or symptom resolution. V shed 2 bases and J 6 bases; nucleotides not matched to a gene: 11. Germline V gene data show CDR1 as KGHSH and CDR2 as LQKENI. The CDR3 consists of 16 residues. Method: immunoSEQ multiplex PCR; TCRdb's copy keeps in-frame clones and lacks some. The repertoire has about 300,000 clones, over 75% of them found once; the top ten carry around 1.1%. This clone was counted a single time. The sequence was collected from a woman younger than 45 who had recovered from COVID-19. The specimen was PBMCs or T cells enriched from blood (not recorded which). This chain joins TRBV18 and TRBJ2-3; TRBD2 aligns across 7 bases. CDR3 sequence: CASSPKLAGGADTQYF. DNA of the CDR3: TGTGCCAGCTCACCAAAGTTAGCGGGTGGGGCGGATACGCAGTATTTT.